Following are 14 T cell receptor beta chains from one sample sequenced in a study of shared clonotypes between healthy human individuals. The protocol was immunoSEQ multiplex PCR, while the TCRdb copy is restricted to in-frame clones and leaves out a portion. The data contain approximately 340,000 clones, roughly 70% of them singletons. Sequenced: memory CD4+ T cells sorted from blood. The subset: CD45RA-negative fraction. These receptor sequences come from a man younger than 45 in good health.

The chain couples TRBV7-6 to TRBJ2-5; no definite D call. Trimming stripped 3 bases from V and 4 bases from J, with 9 bases between. This CDR3 spans 13 amino acids. Per germline, CDR1 SGHVS and CDR2 FNYEAQ. The CDR3 protein is CASSFGFRETQYF. The CDR3 DNA reads as TGTGCCAGCAGCTTCGGTTTCCGAGAGACCCAGTACTTC.

The chain is built from TRBV27 and TRBJ2-1, with unresolved D. With 5 bases removed from V and 8 bases from J, the gap between germline ends came to 19 bases. CDR1 MNHEY and CDR2 SMNVEV come from the germline V gene (reference sequence). CDR3 size: 15 residues. The CDR3, as DNA: TGTGCCAGCAGTCTACTTAGGTATCAGTCCGATGAGCAGTTCTTC. Residues: CASSLLRYQSDEQFF.

The rearrangement links TRBV29-1 to TRBJ2-7; D is uncertain. Between the trimmed V and J ends, which lost 4 bases and 6 bases, there was a span of 13 bases. The germline V gene encodes CDR1 SQVTM and CDR2 ANQGSEA. This CDR3 comprises 12 residues. CDR3: CSVAPDISEQYF. The CDR3, as DNA: TGCAGCGTTGCCCCGGATATCTCCGAGCAGTACTTC.

The chain has TRBV14 and TRBJ2-7; 8 positions agree with TRBD2. Trimming at V came to 2 bases and at J to 3 bases, leaving 12 bases not matched to a gene. This CDR3 comprises 17 residues. Germline V CDR1 and CDR2: SGHDN, FVKESK. In nucleotides, the CDR3 is TGTGCCAGCAGCCAATTCCGTAGCGGGGAGATATTCTACGAGCAGTACTTC. Amino acid sequence: CASSQFRSGEIFYEQYF.

V usage is TRBV7-9 and J usage is TRBJ2-3; 9 nucleotides agree with TRBD2. This CDR3 is built from 16 residues. The V gene end was trimmed by 5 bases and the J gene end by 6 bases; junction bases not matched to a gene: 12. Germline CDR1 reads SEHNR; CDR2 reads FQNEAQ (reference sequence). The chain's CDR3 is CASSLGLATGRDTQYF. In DNA form, the CDR3 reads TGTGCCAGCAGCCTGGGACTAGCCACGGGTCGTGATACGCAGTATTTT.

This clone was seen a handful of times. V usage is TRBV18 and J usage is TRBJ2-5; 7 bases map to TRBD2. The germline gives CDR1 KGHSH, CDR2 LQKENI. V lost 3 bases, J lost 3 bases, and 7 bases stayed unmatched. There are 15 residues in the CDR3. For the CDR3, the DNA is TGTGCCAGCTCACCCTATAGCGGGCTAAAAGAGACCCAGTACTTC. It specifies CASSPYSGLKETQYF. Supplemented by reference TRBV18 and TRBJ2-5, the full variable domain reads NAGVMQNPRHLVRRRGQEARLRCSPMKGHSHVYWYRQLPEEGLKFMVYLQKENIIDESGMPKERFSAEFPKEGPSILRIQQVVRGDSAAYFCASSPYSGLKETQYFGPGTRLLVL.

This sequence joins TRBV4-3 and TRBJ2-3; D gene uncertain. The germline gives CDR1 LGHNA, CDR2 YSLEER. Between the trimmed V and J ends, which lost 2 bases and 2 bases, there was a span of 8 bases. The CDR3 runs 14 residues. CDR3 DNA: TGCGCCAGCAGCCAAAGGGCAGTCACAGATACGCAGTATTTT. It yields the protein CASSQRAVTDTQYF.

V usage is TRBV15 and J usage is TRBJ2-7; 8 bases agree with TRBD2. This CDR3 has 15 amino acids. V shed 4 bases, J shed 3 bases, and the junction held 8 bases outside the gene matches. Germline V gives CDR1 LNHNV, CDR2 YYDKDF (reference sequence). CDR3: CATSTGGVGRYEQYF. CDR3 DNA sequence: TGTGCCACCAGCACGGGGGGGGTCGGTCGCTACGAGCAGTACTTC. Together with reference TRBV15 and TRBJ2-7, the CDR3 gives the full variable domain: DAMVIQNPRYQVTQFGKPVTLSCSQTLNHNVMYWYQQKSSQAPKLLFHYYDKDFNNEADTPDNFQSRRPNTSFCFLDIRSPGLGDTAMYLCATSTGGVGRYEQYFGPGTRLTVT.

This clone was seen a single time. The chain joins TRBV6-1 to TRBJ1-1; D perhaps matches TRBD1 (5 bases). Deletions cut 2 bases from V and 0 bases from J, with 19 bases between. CDR3 length: 18 amino acids. The germline V gene encodes CDR1 MNHNS and CDR2 SASEGT. The CDR3 is CASSEYRDLDDMNTEAFF. Here the CDR3 DNA reads TGTGCCAGCAGTGAATATCGGGACCTGGACGACATGAACACTGAAGCTTTCTTT.

This rearrangement joins TRBV10-3 to TRBJ1-5; D ambiguous. This CDR3 contains 13 residues. The germline V gene encodes CDR1 ENHRY and CDR2 SYGVKD. V lost 2 bases to trimming and J lost 6 bases, with 8 bases between them. The CDR3: CAISEGRSQPQHF. The CDR3 coding sequence is TGTGCCATCAGTGAGGGGAGGTCTCAGCCCCAGCATTTT.

The DNA for the CDR3 is TGTGCCAGCAGCCACCTCATCAGCGGGATCTACAATGAGCAGTTCTTC. Translating gives CASSHLISGIYNEQFF. The rearrangement joins TRBV27 to TRBJ2-1; 7 positions agree with TRBD2. Germline-derived CDR1 and CDR2 are MNHEY and SMNVEV (reference sequence). V shed 6 bases and J 3 bases; nucleotides not matched to a gene: 11. CDR3 length: 16 amino acids.

The table lists this clone with many counts. The chain uses TRBV11-2 and TRBJ2-3; D not resolved. Looked up from germline, CDR1 is SGHAT and CDR2 is FQNNGV. The V gene lost 5 bases and the J gene lost 2 bases, with 17 bases spanning the gap. CDR3 length: 16 amino acids. The CDR3 DNA sequence: TGTGCCAGCAGCCTTCGGGTAGCAGTACCCACAGATACGCAGTATTTT. Protein sequence: CASSLRVAVPTDTQYF. The complete variable domain, with remaining parts taken from reference TRBV11-2 and TRBJ2-3, reads EAGVAQSPRYKIIEKRQSVAFWCNPISGHATLYWYQQILGQGPKLLIQFQNNGVVDDSQLPKDRFSAERLKGVDSTLKIQPAKLEDSAVYLCASSLRVAVPTDTQYFGPGTRLTVL.

The chain couples TRBV5-1 to TRBJ2-5; possibly TRBD1 for D (6 bases). The CDR3 is 14 amino acids. CDR1 and CDR2 (germline): SGHRS, YFSETQ. V was cut by 4 bases and J by 1 base, with 11 bases left in between. Written as DNA, the CDR3 is TGCGCCAGCAGCACAGGACAGCCCCAAGAGACCCAGTACTTC. It is translated as CASSTGQPQETQYF.

This clone has only a few counts. This chain links TRBV9 with TRBJ2-3, with D possibly matching TRBD2 (5 bases). This CDR3 spans 13 amino acids. The V and J ends lost 3 bases and 9 bases respectively, with 14 bases between them. Germline V CDR1 and CDR2: SGDLS, YYNGEE. The CDR3 nucleotides read TGTGCCAGCAGCGCCCAACTCGGGGAGACGCAGTATTTT. Its protein is CASSAQLGETQYF.